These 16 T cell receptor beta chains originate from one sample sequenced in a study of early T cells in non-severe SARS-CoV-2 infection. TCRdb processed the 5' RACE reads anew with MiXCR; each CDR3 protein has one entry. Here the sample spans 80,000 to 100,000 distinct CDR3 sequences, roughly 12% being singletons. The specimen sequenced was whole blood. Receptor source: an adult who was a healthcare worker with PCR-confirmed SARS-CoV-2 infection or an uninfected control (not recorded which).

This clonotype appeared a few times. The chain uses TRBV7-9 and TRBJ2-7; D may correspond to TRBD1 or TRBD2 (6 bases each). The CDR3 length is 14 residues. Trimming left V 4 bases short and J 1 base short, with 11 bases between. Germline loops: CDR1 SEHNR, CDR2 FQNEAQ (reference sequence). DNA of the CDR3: TGTGCCAGCAGCTGGGGGGACATTTCCTACGAGCAGTACTTC. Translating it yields CASSWGDISYEQYF.

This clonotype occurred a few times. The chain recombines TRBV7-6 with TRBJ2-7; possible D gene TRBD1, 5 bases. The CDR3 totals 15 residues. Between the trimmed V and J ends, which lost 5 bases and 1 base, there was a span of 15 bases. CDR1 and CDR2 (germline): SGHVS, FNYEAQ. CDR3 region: CASSRTGQLSYEQYF. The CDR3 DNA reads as TGTGCCAGCAGCCGTACCGGACAATTATCCTACGAGCAGTACTTC. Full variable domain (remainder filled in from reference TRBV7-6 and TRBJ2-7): GAGVSQSPRYKVTKRGQDVALRCDPISGHVSLYWYRQALGQGPEFLTYFNYEAQQDKSGLPNDRFSAERPEGSISTLTIQRTEQRDSAMYRCASSRTGQLSYEQYFGPGTRLTVT.

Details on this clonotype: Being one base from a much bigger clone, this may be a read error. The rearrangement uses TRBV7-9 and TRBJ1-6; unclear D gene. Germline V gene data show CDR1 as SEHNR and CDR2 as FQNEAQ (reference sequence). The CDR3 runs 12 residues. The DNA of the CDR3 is TGTGTCAGCAGCGAAACAAATTCACCCCTCCACTTT. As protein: CVSSETNSPLHF.

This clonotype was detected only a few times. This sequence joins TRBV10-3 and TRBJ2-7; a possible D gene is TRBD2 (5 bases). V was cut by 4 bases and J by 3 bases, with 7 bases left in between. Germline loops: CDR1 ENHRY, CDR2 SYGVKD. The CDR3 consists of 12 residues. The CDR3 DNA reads TGTGCCATCAGTGCCGAGGGCTACGAGCAGTACTTC. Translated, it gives CAISAEGYEQYF.

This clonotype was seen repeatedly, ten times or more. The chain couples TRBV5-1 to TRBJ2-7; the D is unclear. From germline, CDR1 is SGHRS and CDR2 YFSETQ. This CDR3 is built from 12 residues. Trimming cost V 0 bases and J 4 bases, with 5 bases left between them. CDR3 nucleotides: TGCGCCAGCAGCTTGGGAGGATACGAGCAGTACTTC. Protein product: CASSLGGYEQYF. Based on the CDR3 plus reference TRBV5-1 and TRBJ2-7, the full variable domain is KAGVTQTPRYLIKTRGQQVTLSCSPISGHRSVSWYQQTPGQGLQFLFEYFSETQRNKGNFPGRFSGRQFSNSRSEMNVSTLELGDSALYLCASSLGGYEQYFGPGTRLTVT.

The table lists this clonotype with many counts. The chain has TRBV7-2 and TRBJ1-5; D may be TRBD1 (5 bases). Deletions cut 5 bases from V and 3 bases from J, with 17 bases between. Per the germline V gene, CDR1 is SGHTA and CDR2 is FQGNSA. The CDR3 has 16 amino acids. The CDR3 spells CASSGQWGSYNQPQHF. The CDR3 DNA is TGTGCCAGCAGCGGCCAGTGGGGGTCGTACAATCAGCCCCAGCATTTT.

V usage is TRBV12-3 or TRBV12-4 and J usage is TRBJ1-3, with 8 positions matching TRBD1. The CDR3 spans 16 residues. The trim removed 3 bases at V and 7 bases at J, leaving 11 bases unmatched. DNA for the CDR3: TGTGCCAGCAGTTTCCCCAGGGGGCCAACAGGGAACACCATATATTTT. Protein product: CASSFPRGPTGNTIYF.

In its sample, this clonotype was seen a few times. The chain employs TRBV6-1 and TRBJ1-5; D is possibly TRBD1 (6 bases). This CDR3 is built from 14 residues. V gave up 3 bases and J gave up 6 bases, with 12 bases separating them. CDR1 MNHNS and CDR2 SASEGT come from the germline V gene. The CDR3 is CASSDGGGRQPQHF. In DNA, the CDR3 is TGTGCCAGCAGTGATGGCGGGGGCCGTCAGCCCCAGCATTTT.

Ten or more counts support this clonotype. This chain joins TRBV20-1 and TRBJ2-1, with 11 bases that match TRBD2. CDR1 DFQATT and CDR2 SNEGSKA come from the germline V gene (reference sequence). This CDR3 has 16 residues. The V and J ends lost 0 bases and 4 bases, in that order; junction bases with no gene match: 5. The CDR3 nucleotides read TGCAGTGCTAGAGATCGGACTAGCGGGCGATACAATGAGCAGTTCTTC. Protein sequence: CSARDRTSGRYNEQFF.

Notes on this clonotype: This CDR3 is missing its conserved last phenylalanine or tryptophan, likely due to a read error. CDR3 bases: TGTGCCAGCAGCCAAGAACTAGCGGGAGTAAGCGAGCAGTACCTC. Its translation: CASSQELAGVSEQYL. The V gene is TRBV4-2, the J gene TRBJ2-7; the match to TRBD2 covers 11 bases. The trim removed 0 bases at V and 6 bases at J, leaving 4 bases unmatched. CDR1 and CDR2 (germline): LGHNA, YNFKEQ. The CDR3 consists of 15 residues.

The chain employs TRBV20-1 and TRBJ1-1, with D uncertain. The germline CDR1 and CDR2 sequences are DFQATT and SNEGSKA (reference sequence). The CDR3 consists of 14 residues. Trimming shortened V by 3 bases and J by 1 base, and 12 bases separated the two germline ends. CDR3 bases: TGCAGTGCTAGTTGGACCGGAGGGAACACTGAAGCTTTCTTT. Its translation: CSASWTGGNTEAFF.

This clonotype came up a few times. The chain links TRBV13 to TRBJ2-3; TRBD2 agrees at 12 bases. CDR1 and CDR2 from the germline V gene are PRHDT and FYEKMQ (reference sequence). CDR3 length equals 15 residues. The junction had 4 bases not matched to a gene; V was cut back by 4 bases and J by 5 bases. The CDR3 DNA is TGTGCCAGCAGCTCTAGCGGGAGGGCCAAAGATACGCAGTATTTT. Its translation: CASSSSGRAKDTQYF.

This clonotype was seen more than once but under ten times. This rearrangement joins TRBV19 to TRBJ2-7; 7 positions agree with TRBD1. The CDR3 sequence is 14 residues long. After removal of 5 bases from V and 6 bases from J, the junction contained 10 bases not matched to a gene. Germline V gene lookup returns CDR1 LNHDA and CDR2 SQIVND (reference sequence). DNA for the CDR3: TGTGCCAGTAGTGCGTGGGACAGCCCTTCCGAGCAGTACTTC. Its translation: CASSAWDSPSEQYF.

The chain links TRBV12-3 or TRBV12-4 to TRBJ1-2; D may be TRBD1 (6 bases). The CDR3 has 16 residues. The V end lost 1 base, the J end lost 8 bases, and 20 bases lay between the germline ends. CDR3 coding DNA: TGTGCCAGCAGTTTAGATAACAGGGTTCGGCCTGGGGGCTACACCTTC. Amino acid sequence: CASSLDNRVRPGGYTF.

CDR3 nucleotides: TGTGCCAGCAGCGAGGGACCTTACCTTCAAGAGACCCAGTACTTC. Its protein product is CASSEGPYLQETQYF. The genes are TRBV7-3 and TRBJ2-5; D possibly matches TRBD1 or TRBD2 (5 bases each). The V and J ends lost 5 bases and 2 bases respectively, with 15 bases between them. Germline values: CDR1 SGHTA, CDR2 FQGTGA. The CDR3 length is 15 residues.

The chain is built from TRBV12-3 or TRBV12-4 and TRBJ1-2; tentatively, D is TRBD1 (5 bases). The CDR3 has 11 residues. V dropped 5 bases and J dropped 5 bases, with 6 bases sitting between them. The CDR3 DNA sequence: TGTGCCAGCAGTGCAGGGTATGGCTACACCTTC. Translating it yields CASSAGYGYTF.